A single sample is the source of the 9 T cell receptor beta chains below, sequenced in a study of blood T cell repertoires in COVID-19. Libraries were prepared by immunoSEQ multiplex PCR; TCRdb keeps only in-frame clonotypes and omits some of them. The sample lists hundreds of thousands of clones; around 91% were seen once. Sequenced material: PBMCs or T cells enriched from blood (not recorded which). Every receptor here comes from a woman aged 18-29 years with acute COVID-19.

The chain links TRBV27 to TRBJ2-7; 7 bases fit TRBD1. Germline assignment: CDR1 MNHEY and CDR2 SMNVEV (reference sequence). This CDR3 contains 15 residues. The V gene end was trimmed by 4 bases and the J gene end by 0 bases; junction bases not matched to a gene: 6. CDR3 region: CASSSLGDSSYEQYF. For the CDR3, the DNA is TGTGCCAGCAGTTCCCTCGGGGACAGCTCCTACGAGCAGTACTTC.

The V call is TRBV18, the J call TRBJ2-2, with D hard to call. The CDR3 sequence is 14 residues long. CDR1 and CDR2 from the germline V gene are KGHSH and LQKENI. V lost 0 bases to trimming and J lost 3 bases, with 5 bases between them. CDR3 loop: CASSPPLYTGELFF. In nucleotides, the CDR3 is TGTGCCAGCTCACCACCCCTATACACCGGGGAGCTGTTTTTT.

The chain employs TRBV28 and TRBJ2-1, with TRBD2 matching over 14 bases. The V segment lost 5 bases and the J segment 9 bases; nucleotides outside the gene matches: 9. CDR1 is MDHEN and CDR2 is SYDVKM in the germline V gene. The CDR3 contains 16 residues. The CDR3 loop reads CASSPGTSGSGGEQFF. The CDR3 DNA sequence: TGTGCCAGCAGTCCAGGGACTAGCGGGAGTGGCGGTGAGCAGTTCTTC.

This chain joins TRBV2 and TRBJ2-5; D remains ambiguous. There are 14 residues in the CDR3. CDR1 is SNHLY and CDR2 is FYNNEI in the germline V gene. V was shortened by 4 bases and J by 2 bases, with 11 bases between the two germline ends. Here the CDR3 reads CASSGPGPQETQYF. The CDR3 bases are TGTGCCAGCAGTGGGCCTGGGCCTCAAGAGACCCAGTACTTC.

The CDR3 bases are TGTGCCTGGAGGAGGACTAGCTCGGAGTTGGGCTACGAGCAGTACTTC. It translates to CAWRRTSSELGYEQYF. This chain connects TRBV30 to TRBJ2-7, with TRBD2 matching 8 bases. The germline gives CDR1 GTSNPN, CDR2 SVGIG (reference sequence). Trimming cost V 3 bases and J 3 bases; bases outside gene matches: 13. This CDR3 is built from 16 residues.

The CDR3 coding sequence is TGTGCCAGTACCCGAAGGTTGACAGGGCAGAGCAATCAGCCCCAGCATTTT. This translates into CASTRRLTGQSNQPQHF. The J gene is TRBJ1-5, the V gene TRBV19; TRBD1 aligns across 7 bases. The CDR3 runs to 17 residues. With 7 bases clipped from V and 1 base from J, the junction kept 13 bases outside the gene matches. The germline CDR1 and CDR2 sequences are LNHDA and SQIVND (reference sequence).

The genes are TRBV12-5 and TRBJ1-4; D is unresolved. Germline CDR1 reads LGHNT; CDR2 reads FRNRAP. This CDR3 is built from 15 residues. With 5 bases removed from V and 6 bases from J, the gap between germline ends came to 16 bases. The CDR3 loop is CASGSPRRRDEKLFF. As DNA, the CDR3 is TGTGCTAGTGGTAGCCCTCGGAGGAGGGATGAAAAACTGTTTTTT.

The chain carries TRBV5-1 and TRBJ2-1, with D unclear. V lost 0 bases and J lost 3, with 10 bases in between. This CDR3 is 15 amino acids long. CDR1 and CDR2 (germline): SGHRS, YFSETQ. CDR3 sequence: CASSLDSPNYNEQFF. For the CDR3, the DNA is TGCGCCAGCAGCTTGGATTCCCCCAACTACAATGAGCAGTTCTTC.

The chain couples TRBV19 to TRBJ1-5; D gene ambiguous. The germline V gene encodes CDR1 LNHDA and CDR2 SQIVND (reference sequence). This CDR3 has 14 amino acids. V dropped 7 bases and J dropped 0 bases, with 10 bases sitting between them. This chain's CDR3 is CASMVGYSNQPQHF. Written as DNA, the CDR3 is TGTGCCAGTATGGTGGGCTATAGCAATCAGCCCCAGCATTTT.